This T cell receptor beta chain was identified in a study of T cells in Graves' hyperthyroidism and ophthalmopathy (dated by TCRdb to the late 2010s). Notes on the research overall: Peripheral blood was collected at initial diagnosis, before any treatment. Prospective prediction of ophthalmopathy was tested in an independent validation cohort of fewer than 20 hyperthyroidism patients and 17 patients who later progressed to ophthalmopathy. Once sampling was done, hyperthyroidism patients were given methimazole at a starting dose of 30 mg daily, whereas ophthalmopathy patients were given high-dose intravenous methylprednisolone. TCR Vbeta CDR3 sequencing of some 140 peripheral blood samples (fewer than 45 ophthalmopathy, under 80 hyperthyroidism and approximately 17 progressor patients) is reported in the paper. Thyroid tissue and blood T-cell repertoires from about six Graves' hyperthyroidism patients were also compared in the study. The 95 to 100 discovery patients were randomly divided into training and test sets at a 7:3 ratio. TCR V-J signatures able to tell the groups apart were searched for in a discovery cohort of 90 to 100 patients, of whom approximately 40 had Graves' ophthalmopathy and around 57 had stable Graves' hyperthyroidism. Results and caveats for the whole study, not just this receptor: A 13 V-J signature model separated ophthalmopathy from stable hyperthyroidism, with over 85% sensitivity and about 81% specificity in cross-validation and 80%/75% in testing. Blood samples also contained most of the expanded thyroid clonotypes (frequency above 0.001), which suggests that blood repertoires may reflect thyroid immune responses. During validation, the model predicted progression to ophthalmopathy a median of about 6.3 months ahead of onset, with almost 71% sensitivity and about 75% specificity. Sample size was not statistically predetermined, and investigators were not blinded to group allocation.

The TCR beta CDR3 regions were amplified from the RNA transcripts. The first round of RT-PCR for the TCR CDR3 was performed with the HTBI primer set and the Qiagen OneStep RT-PCR kit. Libraries were constructed in a second round of multiplex PCR, after which size selection and purification were carried out. Sequencing of the libraries was done on an Illumina HiSeq2000 using paired-end 100 bp reads. Concerning the study's data processing: SOAPnuke was used to process the raw data, with reads discarded if the reads contained adapters or uncalled bases, had a mean Phred below 15, or lacked an exact constant-primer or identifier match. High-quality paired reads were merged using COPE v1.2.5, and each unique nucleotide sequence was defined as a clonotype. MiTCR v1.1 was used to align clonotypes to the IMGT TRBV, TRBD and TRBJ reference segments. The analysis was restricted to V-J combinations with a frequency above 0.0001, which together covered just over 98% of the repertoires. A TCS score was defined as the ratio between F50 (clonal expansion) and ExV (chaos), using BLOSUM62-based TCRdist between CDR3 peptides within each V-J. Welch's t-statistics and random forest reduced just over 500 V-J features to 13, which were used in a naive Bayes classifier (R e1071). TCRdb trimmed the raw reads at Q25, called clones with MiXCR and kept productive beta chains. Under each unique CDR3 protein, matching rows form one entry showing the most common genes and DNA. These V and J calls originate from TCRdb's pipeline instead of the authors' own analysis. This sample holds 300,000 to 450,000 distinct CDR3 sequences; about 15% were observed only once. Around a third of the sample lies in the top ten.

Stable Graves' hyperthyroidism was defined as the absence of progression to ophthalmopathy over 18 months of follow-up. Hyperthyroidism patients were newly diagnosed, with disease duration under 2 months, and aged 18 to 65 years. Any patient with an uncontrolled infection, another autoimmune disease, pregnancy or lactation was excluded. Diagnoses relied on clinical symptoms, serum thyroxine and TRAb, thyroid ultrasound and orbital computed tomography. Ficoll-Paque density gradient centrifugation was used to isolate PBMCs from 9.5 to 10 ml of fresh peripheral blood. Total RNA was extracted using Trizol reagent, and RNA quality was assessed on an Agilent 2100 Bioanalyzer. This clonotype was detected many times. The clone's antigen remains unknown. No clone much larger than this one lies a single base away; base qualities are absent. V ends up 1 base short and J 2 bases short, with an unmatched junction base count of 5. Reading the germline V gene (reference sequence) gives CDR1 DFQATT and CDR2 SNEGSKA. The CDR3 goes from the cysteine to the phenylalanine over 15 residues. The DNA shown is the 45-base CDR3, in frame from base 1.

This clonotype was sampled from a woman aged 25-40 years with Graves' hyperthyroidism. The rearrangement joined TRBV20-1 to TRBJ2-3, and 8 bases in between align with TRBD2. The sequenced sample consisted of blood. The CDR3 in this case is CSARGASGSTDTQYF. In nucleotide form, the sequence is TGCAGTGCTAGAGGGGCTAGCGGGTCCACAGATACGCAGTATTTT.